This T cell receptor (beta chain) came from a study of blood T cell repertoires in COVID-19. About the research overall: Some COVID-19 samples were acute and others convalescent; all came from the United States, Italy and Spain. Sources were T cells, B-cell-depleted T cells, or PBMCs; the material itself was cDNA or gDNA.

The CDR3 is 16 residues long. J was trimmed by 7 bases and V by 1 base; bases with no gene match: 8. Germline values: CDR1 MDHEN, CDR2 SYDVKM. Per the authors' pipeline: Amplified reference gene primers provided the basis for estimating nucleated cell counts. Profiling relied on immunoSEQ multiplex PCR, and the TCRdb table lists in-frame clones only, not all of them. V and J calls and clone size are given by that table; D and trimming were obtained from the DNA. The sample shows roughly 250,000 clones, under 85% of them seen only once. The sequenced sample was peripheral blood. The chain joins TRBV28 to TRBJ1-4; TRBD1 agrees at 8 bases. The TCR comes from a human donor in a cohort sampled during active COVID-19. The CDR3 DNA reads TGTGCCAGCAGTTTATTTTCTGGGACAGGCCTTGAAAAACTGTTTTTT. Amino acids: CASSLFSGTGLEKLFF.